This T cell receptor (beta chain) was observed in a study of OX40 agonist ivuxolimab in advanced cancers. General notes on the study: Ivuxolimab, which targeted the costimulatory receptor OX40 (CD134), was an agonistic, fully human IgG2 monoclonal antibody. Intravenous ivuxolimab was administered to patients every 2 weeks at six dose levels: 0.01, 0.1, 0.3, 1.5, 3 and 10 mg/kg. Among the 50 to 55 dose-escalation patients, some 19 had hepatocellular carcinoma, around 15 melanoma, 9 renal cell carcinoma and 9 head and neck cancer. In the dose-escalation cohort, 82.7% of patients were male, and the mean age was around 60 years, with a range of about 20 to 90. Prior anti-PD-1, anti-PD-L1 or anti-CTLA-4 therapy was permitted, and less than 45% of dose-escalation patients had received checkpoint inhibitors. Partial responses occurred in three dose-escalation patients, of whom one had hepatocellular carcinoma and two had cutaneous melanoma. Peripheral TCRbeta sequencing aimed to test whether ivuxolimab altered TCR sequence diversity and caused clonal T-cell expansion. The monotherapy dose-escalation portion (N ≈ 57 patients) of the phase I ivuxolimab trial is reported in the paper.

In the germline V gene (reference sequence), CDR1 corresponds to MNHEY and CDR2 to SMNVEV. Spanning cysteine to phenylalanine, the CDR3 consists of 17 amino acids. CDR3 DNA is the only sequence kept; it has 51 bases, read in frame from the first base. Relative to germline, V is 5 bases shorter and J is 1 base shorter, with 18 bases between their ends. Notes on this clone: The specificity of this receptor is unknown. No much larger clonotype is one base removed from it; base qualities were not supplied.

The study at large found these results: After ivuxolimab, more expanded clones were found on average in CD8+ T cells than in CD4+ T cells. The antigen specificity of the peripheral T cells that underwent clonal expansion was not determined. Partial responders in the 0.1-3.0 mg/kg groups had among the lowest normalized peripheral clonal expansion, especially among CD8+ T cells. Low levels of normalized T-cell clonal expansion were also seen in some patients who did not respond. At doses from 0.1 to 3.0 mg/kg, clonal expansion was seen in both CD4+ and CD8+ blood T cells between baseline and week 6.

Genomic DNA was extracted from sorted cells for sequencing of the TCRbeta CDR3 region. The immunoSEQ Assay was used to sequence the TCRbeta CDR3 regions. TCRdb took this table from immuneACCESS and kept in-frame rearrangements with V and J called. Such tables lack part of the clones; where checked against another copy, unresolved V genes explain under half of the gap, and the rest is unexplained. In this sample the table shows about 55,000 clones, approximately 80% of which occur a single time. Under 4.5% of the sample is taken by the ten largest. The trial excluded patients who had a history of autoimmune disease or who were on systemic immunosuppression. Peripheral blood for TCR sequencing was collected from all dose cohorts at baseline, on cycle 4 day 1, and on cycle 7 day 1. Samples were obtained from an open-label, multicenter, first-in-human phase I dose-escalation trial of ivuxolimab. The trial enrolled adults with locally advanced or metastatic head and neck squamous cell, hepatocellular, melanoma or renal cell carcinoma. Before TCR sequencing, CD4+ T cells and CD8+ T cells were sorted from peripheral blood as separate populations.

Here the sequenced sample was CD4+ or CD8+ T cells sorted from blood, taken in a trial of the OX40 agonist ivuxolimab. The receptor comes from an adult with an advanced solid tumor such as melanoma, head and neck, liver or kidney cancer. The V and J segments used are TRBV27 and TRBJ1-5, with TRBD1 tentatively as D gene (6 bases match). The encoded CDR3 is CASSPQGGRSSNQPQHF. The nucleotide sequence is given as TGTGCCAGCAGTCCCCAAGGGGGACGGTCGAGCAATCAGCCCCAGCATTTT.